The rows below give T cell receptor beta chains drawn from one sample of a study of shared clonotypes between healthy human individuals. The protocol was immunoSEQ multiplex PCR, while the TCRdb copy is restricted to in-frame clones and leaves out a portion. The top ten clones hold about 1.7% of a sample with around 700,000 clones, 55% to 75% of them seen once. Material for sequencing was memory CD4+ T cells sorted from blood. Receptor source: a woman aged 25 to 39 in good health. Both conserved end residues are part of each CDR3. A D gene is named only where the DNA matches it firmly. Not every row has a clone size; where given, it reads once, few, many or a size class.

cdr3_aa cdr3_nt d_call v_call clone_size j_call
CASSLRGGLAGGYFHEQFF TGTGCCAGCAGCTTAAGAGGTGGGCTAGCGGGAGGTTACTTCCATGAGCAGTTCTTC TRBD2 TRBV7-2 NA TRBJ2-1
CASSPYLAGQPVGYQPQHF TGTGCCAGCAGCCCATACCTTGCGGGACAGCCCGTTGGGTATCAGCCCCAGCATTTT TRBD1 TRBV27 NA TRBJ1-5
CAWTSVLGYTQYF TGTGCCTGGACTTCGGTTTTAGGGTATACGCAGTATTTT NA TRBV30 once TRBJ2-3
CASSPSYGELFF TGTGCCAGCAGCCCGTCGTATGGGGAGCTGTTTTTT NA TRBV7-9 NA TRBJ2-2
CASSFGTSVPYEQYF TGTGCCAGCAGCTTTGGGACTAGCGTACCCTACGAGCAGTACTTC TRBD2 TRBV11-2 NA TRBJ2-7
CASSLTGDRAYEQYF TGTGCCAGCAGCCTCACCGGAGACAGGGCGTACGAGCAGTACTTC TRBD1 TRBV11-2 NA TRBJ2-7
CASRAGGSTDTQYF TGTGCCAGCAGGGCGGGAGGTTCCACAGATACGCAGTATTTT TRBD2 TRBV6-4 NA TRBJ2-3
CASSRREGGDSYTQYF TGCGCCAGCAGCCGAAGAGAGGGAGGGGATTCTTATACGCAGTATTTT TRBD2 TRBV4-1 NA TRBJ2-3
CASSEYGRAGEKLFF TGTGCCAGCAGTGAATACGGCAGGGCGGGAGAAAAACTGTTTTTT NA TRBV2 NA TRBJ1-4
CASSQAKLQSNTEAFF TGCGCCAGCAGCCAAGCAAAATTACAGTCGAACACTGAAGCTTTCTTT NA TRBV4-1 NA TRBJ1-1
CASSLSGRATQYF TGTGCCAGCAGCCTTAGCGGGAGGGCTACGCAGTATTTT TRBD2 TRBV11-3 NA TRBJ2-3
CASKRSGRTDTQYF TGTGCCAGTAAGCGTAGCGGGAGGACAGATACGCAGTATTTT TRBD2 TRBV19 NA TRBJ2-3
CASSPQGAPPRLAGSTDTQYF TGTGCCAGCTCACCACAGGGGGCACCCCCGAGACTAGCGGGGTCCACAGATACGCAGTATTTT TRBD2 TRBV18 NA TRBJ2-3
CASSRSDTSSYEQYF TGCGCCAGCAGCCGGTCCGACACCTCCTCCTACGAGCAGTACTTC NA TRBV4-1 NA TRBJ2-7